A single sample is the source of the 28 T cell receptor beta chains below, sequenced in a study of cytomegalovirus exposure and HLA in healthy donors. Both 60 Vbeta primers and 13 Jbeta primers went into the PCR. Profiled with immunoSEQ multiplex PCR; TCRdb holds only in-frame clones, not every one. The sample includes roughly 150,000 clones, around 83% of them seen just once. Sequencing input: PBMCs. These receptors all come from a middle-aged man in good health and CMV-seropositive.

This chain connects TRBV2 to TRBJ2-2; D may be TRBD1 (6 bases). The CDR3 is 14 amino acids. Germline CDR1 and CDR2: SNHLY and FYNNEI. The V gene lost 8 bases and the J gene lost 5 bases, with 15 bases spanning the gap. CDR3 in amino acids: CASFGRGKTGELFF. As DNA, the CDR3 is TGTGCCAGCTTCGGAAGGGGGAAAACCGGGGAGCTGTTTTTT. Full variable domain (rest looked up from reference TRBV2 and TRBJ2-2): EPEVTQTPSHQVTQMGQEVILRCVPISNHLYFYWYRQILGQKVEFLVSFYNNEISEKSEIFDDQFSVERPDGSNFTLKIRSTKLEDSAMYFCASFGRGKTGELFFGEGSRLTVL.

The chain recombines TRBV9 with TRBJ2-3, with D perhaps TRBD1 (6 bases). The CDR3 has 16 residues. Germline CDR1 reads SGDLS; CDR2 reads YYNGEE. V lost 2 bases, J lost 6 bases, and 19 bases lay in between. The CDR3 loop reads CASSVSGEWYRDTQYF. The CDR3, as DNA: TGTGCCAGCAGCGTTTCAGGGGAATGGTATCGGGATACGCAGTATTTT. The full variable domain, in which reference TRBV9 and TRBJ2-3 provide the parts outside the CDR3, is DSGVTQTPKHLITATGQRVTLRCSPRSGDLSVYWYQQSLDQGLQFLIQYYNGEERAKGNILERFSAQQFPDLHSELNLSSLELGDSALYFCASSVSGEWYRDTQYFGPGTRLTVL.

The rearrangement joins TRBV4-1 to TRBJ1-6, with no clear D. The germline CDR1 and CDR2 sequences are MGHRA and YSYEKL. This CDR3 region has 16 residues. V was cut by 0 bases and J by 6 bases, with 12 bases left in between. CDR3 DNA: TGCGCCAGCAGCCAAGAGTCATTTCCAGGTAATTCACCCCTCCACTTT. Protein product: CASSQESFPGNSPLHF.

This clone showed up just once. J is TRBJ1-4 and V is TRBV7-3; 8 bases match TRBD1. Trimming at V came to 4 bases and at J to 0 bases, leaving 10 bases not matched to a gene. The CDR3 extends over 18 amino acids. Germline V gene lookup returns CDR1 SGHTA and CDR2 FQGTGA. The CDR3 protein is CASSSAGGFYATNEKLFF. The DNA for the CDR3 is TGTGCCAGCAGCTCGGCAGGGGGCTTCTATGCAACTAATGAAAAACTGTTTTTT.

The J gene is TRBJ2-3, the V gene TRBV7-6; 13 positions agree with TRBD2. The CDR3 spans 16 residues. Looked up from germline, CDR1 is SGHVS and CDR2 is FNYEAQ. The J segment lost 6 bases and the V segment lost 5 bases, leaving 8 bases of the junction unmatched. CDR3 sequence reads: CASSQLAGGPLDTQYF. CDR3 DNA sequence: TGTGCCAGCAGCCAACTAGCGGGGGGGCCCCTCGATACGCAGTATTTT. The full variable domain, with the rest looked up from reference TRBV7-6 and TRBJ2-3, is GAGVSQSPRYKVTKRGQDVALRCDPISGHVSLYWYRQALGQGPEFLTYFNYEAQQDKSGLPNDRFSAERPEGSISTLTIQRTEQRDSAMYRCASSQLAGGPLDTQYFGPGTRLTVL.

This chain links TRBV11-3 with TRBJ2-3, with a possible D match to TRBD2 (6 bases). V dropped 1 base and J dropped 6 bases, with 14 bases sitting between them. CDR1 is SGHNT and CDR2 is YENEEA in the germline V gene. The length of the CDR3 is 15 residues. The CDR3 is CASSLVGGKEDTQYF. The CDR3 DNA follows: TGTGCCAGCAGCTTAGTGGGGGGTAAGGAGGATACGCAGTATTTT.

The J gene is TRBJ1-2, the V gene TRBV6-5; TRBD1 matches at 11 bases. J lost 7 bases, V lost 6 bases, and 7 bases had no gene match. Germline CDR1 MNHEY, CDR2 SVGAGI. The CDR3 covers 14 residues. The CDR3 DNA follows: TGTGCCAGCAGAACGGACAGGGGGCGCCTTGGCTACACCTTC. Its translation is CASRTDRGRLGYTF.

The chain links TRBV6-5 to TRBJ1-2, with 7 nucleotides matching TRBD1. CDR3 length: 13 residues. Looked up from germline, CDR1 is MNHEY and CDR2 is SVGAGI. V dropped 5 bases and J dropped 3; count of bases not matched to a gene: 3. Here the CDR3 DNA reads TGTGCCAGCAGTCTCCAGGGGGACTATGGCTACACCTTC. Its translation: CASSLQGDYGYTF.

The chain uses TRBV5-1 and TRBJ2-3; D perhaps matches TRBD1 (6 bases). The CDR3 runs 13 residues. V shed 4 bases and J shed 0 bases, with 6 bases lying between them. Germline values: CDR1 SGHRS, CDR2 YFSETQ. The CDR3 DNA is TGCGCCAGCAGCGGACAGAGCACAGATACGCAGTATTTT. Its protein product is CASSGQSTDTQYF.

The chain employs TRBV5-1 and TRBJ2-5; TRBD2 matches 10 bases. Germline assignment: CDR1 SGHRS and CDR2 YFSETQ. This CDR3 has 17 residues. Germline trimming cut 0 bases from V and 4 bases from J; bases unmatched to any gene: 9. This CDR3 reads CASSLDPSGGVGETQYF. CDR3 bases: TGCGCCAGCAGCTTGGACCCTAGCGGGGGCGTCGGAGAGACCCAGTACTTC.

V is TRBV29-1 and J is TRBJ2-3; TRBD1 is a possible D gene (5 bases). The CDR3 runs 14 residues. Trimming stripped 3 bases from V and 1 base from J, with 11 bases between. Germline CDR1 is SQVTM and CDR2 is ANQGSEA. The CDR3 region has the DNA TGCAGCGTTGATGACAGCTCACGCACAGATACGCAGTATTTT. It is translated as CSVDDSSRTDTQYF.

The chain links TRBV7-9 to TRBJ2-7, with TRBD2 matching 10 bases. The CDR3 has 17 residues. The junction had 11 bases not matched to a gene; V was cut back by 6 bases and J by 0 bases. Germline V gene data show CDR1 as SEHNR and CDR2 as FQNEAQ (reference sequence). CDR3 nucleotides: TGTGCCAGCAGTTCACCTGGACTAGCGGAGGGCTCCTACGAGCAGTACTTC. Amino acids: CASSSPGLAEGSYEQYF.

This chain links TRBV9 with TRBJ2-1; D is unresolved. The CDR3 runs 11 residues. Germline loops: CDR1 SGDLS, CDR2 YYNGEE. Deletions cut 4 bases from V and 5 bases from J, with 4 bases between. The CDR3 sequence: CASSLDNEQFF. CDR3 DNA: TGTGCCAGCAGCCTCGACAATGAGCAGTTCTTC.

This clone was seen more than once but under ten times. The V call is TRBV29-1, the J call TRBJ1-2; perhaps TRBD1 as D (5 bases). The germline V gene has CDR1 SQVTM and CDR2 ANQGSEA. V was cut by 3 bases and J by 2 bases, with 7 bases left in between. The CDR3 runs to 12 residues. CDR3 DNA: TGCAGCGTTGATGGGGGGAACTATGGCTACACCTTC. This translates into CSVDGGNYGYTF.

V usage is TRBV7-9 and J usage is TRBJ1-4; 9 positions agree with TRBD1. J lost 8 bases, V lost 2 bases, and 3 bases had no gene match. Germline V CDR1 and CDR2: SEHNR, FQNEAQ (reference sequence). CDR3 length equals 14 residues. CDR3 coding DNA: TGTGCCAGCAGCTTATTGGACAGGGGCGAAAAACTGTTTTTT. Amino acid sequence: CASSLLDRGEKLFF.

The chain has TRBV28 and TRBJ2-5; possible D gene TRBD1, 7 bases. CDR1 is MDHEN and CDR2 is SYDVKM in the germline V gene. V was cut by 4 bases and J by 2 bases, with 11 bases left in between. This CDR3 comprises 14 residues. The CDR3 reads CASSWGDRQETQYF. CDR3 bases: TGTGCCAGCAGTTGGGGGGACAGACAAGAGACCCAGTACTTC.

This clone was seen a handful of times. The chain combines TRBV4-1 with TRBJ2-7; 9 nucleotides agree with TRBD2. Germline V gene data show CDR1 as MGHRA and CDR2 as YSYEKL. The CDR3 is 15 amino acids. Trimming cost V 5 bases and J 0 bases; bases outside gene matches: 5. The CDR3 protein is CASSRSSGNSYEQYF. CDR3 bases: TGCGCCAGCAGCAGATCTAGCGGGAACTCCTACGAGCAGTACTTC.

The chain has TRBV15 and TRBJ2-1; a weak D match, TRBD2 (6 bases). This CDR3 region has 16 residues. CDR1 is LNHNV, CDR2 YYDKDF, per germline (reference sequence). V lost 0 bases and J lost 7, with 16 bases in between. The CDR3, as DNA: TGTGCCACCAGCAGAGATTGGACGGGAGTGGGAAATGAGCAGTTCTTC. This translates into CATSRDWTGVGNEQFF.

The chain links TRBV4-1 to TRBJ2-1; 7 nucleotides align to TRBD1. Germline lookup yields CDR1 MGHRA and CDR2 YSYEKL. Trimming took 1 base from V and 3 from J; bases not matched to a gene: 6. The CDR3 length is 16 residues. As DNA, the CDR3 is TGCGCCAGCAGCCAAGGACAGGGAAAGGTCTACAATGAGCAGTTCTTC. It is translated as CASSQGQGKVYNEQFF.

The J gene is TRBJ2-3, the V gene TRBV7-3; the match to TRBD2 covers 8 bases. This CDR3 is 19 amino acids long. V shed 2 bases, J shed 5 bases, and the junction held 18 bases outside the gene matches. Germline values: CDR1 SGHTA, CDR2 FQGTGA. DNA of the CDR3: TGTGCCAGCAGCTTAGTGTCAGCGGGGGTATCCCCACACGGAGATACGCAGTATTTT. Its translation: CASSLVSAGVSPHGDTQYF.

V usage is TRBV7-8 and J usage is TRBJ2-5, with D hard to call. Gene TRBJ2-7 matches the end of the DNA better, so the J call may be wrong. Germline CDR1 SGHVS, CDR2 FQNEAQ. CDR3 size: 14 residues. The CDR3 DNA reads TGTGCCAGCAGCTCCGTTCCCTTAAGTTACGAGCAGTACTTC. Translating it yields CASSSVPLSYEQYF.

The chain has TRBV4-1 and TRBJ2-3; 7 bases fit TRBD1. V lost 3 bases and J lost 2; bases outside the gene matches: 14. Per germline, CDR1 MGHRA and CDR2 YSYEKL. This CDR3 comprises 18 residues. The DNA for the CDR3 is TGCGCCAGCAGCCAGGCCCGGGACAGAGTTATTTACACAGATACGCAGTATTTT. It yields the protein CASSQARDRVIYTDTQYF.

This clone showed up just a few times. The gene calls are TRBV7-3 and TRBJ1-5, with 8 positions matching TRBD1. Per the germline V gene, CDR1 is SGHTA and CDR2 is FQGTGA. V lost 4 bases and J lost 6; bases outside the gene matches: 2. The CDR3 consists of 13 residues. The chain's CDR3 is CASSSTGGQPQHF. The CDR3 coding sequence is TGTGCCAGCAGCTCCACAGGGGGTCAGCCCCAGCATTTT.

V and J are TRBV4-1 and TRBJ1-2, with D possibly matching TRBD1 (5 bases). Trimming took 1 base from V and 8 from J, leaving 8 bases between them. The CDR3 spans 12 residues. Per the germline V gene, CDR1 is MGHRA and CDR2 is YSYEKL. CDR3 region: CASSQGRDGYTF. CDR3 in DNA: TGCGCCAGCAGCCAAGGGAGGGACGGCTACACCTTC.

The V gene is TRBV29-1, the J gene TRBJ1-5, with D possibly being TRBD1 (6 bases). Trimming left V 6 bases short and J 1 base short, with 13 bases between. Germline V gene data show CDR1 as SQVTM and CDR2 as ANQGSEA. The CDR3 runs to 14 residues. The CDR3 sequence: CSVGGGRSNQPQHF. Here the CDR3 DNA reads TGCAGCGTGGGAGGGGGGCGCAGCAATCAGCCCCAGCATTTT. Full variable domain (outside the CDR3, taken from reference TRBV29-1 and TRBJ1-5): SAVISQKPSRDICQRGTSLTIQCQVDSQVTMMFWYRQQPGQSLTLIATANQGSEATYESGFVIDKFPISRPNLTFSTLTVSNMSPEDSSIYLCSVGGGRSNQPQHFGDGTRLSIL.

The chain links TRBV28 to TRBJ1-6; D is unclear. CDR3 length: 14 amino acids. Trimming took off 3 bases at V and 4 bases at J, with 7 bases between the two ends. Germline CDR1 and CDR2: MDHEN and SYDVKM. CDR3 loop: CASSLPGYNSPLHF. The DNA of the CDR3 is TGTGCCAGCAGTTTGCCCGGGTATAATTCACCCCTCCACTTT.

On this clone itself: Other nucleotide sequences in the sample specify the same CDR3. V gene TRBV6-6 combines with J gene TRBJ2-6; 7 bases align to TRBD2. This CDR3 comprises 16 residues. Per germline, CDR1 MNHNY and CDR2 SVGAGI (reference sequence). J was trimmed by 1 base and V by 2 bases; bases with no gene match: 2. Here the CDR3 DNA reads TGTGCCAGCAGTTACGAGGGAGGGTCTGGGGCCAACGTCCTGACTTTC. It encodes CASSYEGGSGANVLTF.

This clone was detected a few times. The chain links TRBV7-9 to TRBJ2-1, with 7 positions matching TRBD2. J gave up 5 bases and V 2 bases, and 3 bases lay outside the gene matches. Germline CDR1 SEHNR, CDR2 FQNEAQ (reference sequence). This CDR3 has 14 amino acids. The DNA of the CDR3 is TGTGCCAGCAGCTTAAGTCTAGCGGACAATGAGCAGTTCTTC. Amino acid sequence: CASSLSLADNEQFF.